These T cell receptor beta chains were read from a single sample in a study of blood T cell repertoires in COVID-19. Here immunoSEQ multiplex PCR was the method, and the copy in TCRdb shows in-frame clones only, minus some. The sample has a few hundred thousand clones, approximately 90% seen once. The sample comprised peripheral blood. Every receptor here comes from a woman aged 45-59 years with COVID-19, enrolled during active disease. The CDR3 runs from the conserved cysteine through the conserved F or W. D genes are given only for firm matches. Only some rows state a clone size, as once, few, many or a class for expanded clones.

- - TRBJ1-4 TRBV15 TGTGCCACCAGCAGAGATATGGCAGAAAAACTGTTTTTT CATSRDMAEKLFF
- - TRBJ1-2 TRBV6-5 TGTGCCAGCAGATCCTCGGGGGAGGACTATGGCTACACCTTC CASRSSGEDYGYTF
- TRBD1 TRBJ2-2 TRBV3-1/TRBV3-2 TGTGCCAGCAGCGTGGGGACAGGGGGCATCACCGGGGAGCTGTTTTTT CASSVGTGGITGELFF
- TRBD1 TRBJ1-1 TRBV2 TGTGCCAGCAGGGGACAGGTCAACACTGAAGCTTTCTTT CASRGQVNTEAFF
- - TRBJ1-1 TRBV10-3 TGTGCCACCTACAGGGATCTGGGGAACACTGAAGCTTTCTTT CATYRDLGNTEAFF
- TRBD1 TRBJ2-3 TRBV19 TGTGCCAGTAGTATTGAGGCAGGGGGCGCTTATGGCACAGATACGCAGTATTTT CASSIEAGGAYGTDTQYF
- TRBD1 TRBJ2-7 TRBV5-1 TGCGCCAGCAGAAAGGGACAGGAAACCTACGAGCAGTACTTC CASRKGQETYEQYF
- TRBD1 TRBJ1-1 TRBV6-1 TGTGCCAGCAATGACCCTGGGGACAGGGGAACAACTGAAGCTTTCTTT CASNDPGDRGTTEAFF
- - TRBJ2-6 TRBV7-3 TGTGCCAGCAGCTTAGAGGCATTCTCTGGGGCCAACGTCCTGACTTTC CASSLEAFSGANVLTF
once TRBD1 TRBJ1-5 TRBV5-1 TGCGCCAGCAGCCGGGACCCGGACAGGGTGGCCCAGCATTTT CASSRDPDRVAQHF
- TRBD1 TRBJ1-1 TRBV7-6 TGTGCCAGCAGCTCCGATGGGGACAGGCCTTTGAACACTGAAGCTTTCTTT CASSSDGDRPLNTEAFF
- - TRBJ1-2 TRBV5-4 TGTGCCAGCAGCTTAGGGGCCAGGGAAAGCTATGGCTACACCTTC CASSLGARESYGYTF
- TRBD2 TRBJ2-3 TRBV2 TGTGCCAGCACAGGTCTAGCGGGGGGCTGGAGCACAGATACGCAGTATTTT CASTGLAGGWSTDTQYF
- - TRBJ1-2 TRBV29-1 TGCAGCGTTGAGTTTCTCTATGGCTACACCTTC CSVEFLYGYTF
- - TRBJ1-2 TRBV28 TGTGCCAGCAGTTTAGGTACCCATACGAGAGGTAGCTATGGCTACACCTTC CASSLGTHTRGSYGYTF
- - TRBJ1-1 TRBV6-1 TGTGCCAGCATTACACAGGGCACTGAAGCTTTCTTT CASITQGTEAFF
- TRBD2 TRBJ2-1 TRBV9 TGTGCCAGCAGCGTGGTGGCGGGGGGGTCTGTTAACTCCTACAATGAGCAGTTCTTC CASSVVAGGSVNSYNEQFF
- TRBD1 TRBJ2-7 TRBV6-4 TGTGCCAGCGGCCGGGACAGTAAATTGCGGGCCGAGCAGTACTTC CASGRDSKLRAEQYF
- - TRBJ2-1 TRBV9 TGTGCCAGCAGCGGTGTGGAAGGTGGGGGCCTTAAGTTCTACAATGAGCAGTTCTTC CASSGVEGGGLKFYNEQFF
- - TRBJ1-1 TRBV3-1/TRBV3-2 TGTGCCAGCACCCGGGGGGGGTGGGTGAACACTGAAGCTTTCTTT CASTRGGWVNTEAFF
- TRBD1 TRBJ1-6 TRBV7-2 TGTGCCAGCAGCTTGACAGGGTTGGGCTATAATTCACCCCTCCACTTT CASSLTGLGYNSPLHF
- - TRBJ2-5 TRBV15 TGTGCCACCAGCAGAGATCGGGAGCCGCCAGGGCGACCGCGGCTCCAGTACTTC CATSRDREPPGRPRLQYF
- - TRBJ2-2 TRBV5-1 TGCGCCAGCAGCTTGGAGGGGACCGGGGAGCTGTTTTTT CASSLEGTGELFF
- TRBD1 TRBJ1-2 TRBV4-1 TGCGCCAGCAGCCAAGTGGGCAAAACGTTCAAAGGGGGCGAATCGGGCTATGGCTACACCTTC CASSQVGKTFKGGESGYGYTF
- - TRBJ1-1 TRBV7-2 TGTGCCAGCAGCTTCAGGACTCCGAGTACTGAAGCTTTCTTT CASSFRTPSTEAFF
- TRBD1 TRBJ1-1 TRBV7-2 TGTGCCAGCAGCCCAGGGGGTGGCGGATACAGGCGGAACACTGAAGCTTTCTTT CASSPGGGGYRRNTEAFF
- TRBD1 TRBJ1-4 TRBV12-3/TRBV12-4 TGTGCCAGCAGACCAGGGGGAGAGGGAAAACTGTTTTTT CASRPGGEGKLFF
- TRBD1 TRBJ2-7 TRBV29-1 TGCAGCGCTGGGGACAGGGGGCTAAGGGAGCAGTACTTC CSAGDRGLREQYF
- - TRBJ2-5 TRBV6-5 TGTGCCAGCAGTTTCAGGGTGGAGACCCAGTACTTC CASSFRVETQYF
- - TRBJ1-2 TRBV5-4 TGTGCCAGCAGCCCCCTCGGGCAGGGGCAAAACTATGGCTACACCTTC CASSPLGQGQNYGYTF
few - TRBJ1-6 TRBV7-2 TGTGCCAGCAGCCTACAGGCCATTCGGGCCTATAATTCACCCCTCCACTTT CASSLQAIRAYNSPLHF
- TRBD1 TRBJ2-2 TRBV13 TGTGCCAGCAGCTTGGGACAGCCGAACACCGGGGAGCTGTTTTTT CASSLGQPNTGELFF
- - TRBJ1-3 TRBV6-5 TGTGCCAGCACGCATGGTCTGAGCTCTGGAAACACCATATATTTT CASTHGLSSGNTIYF
once TRBD1 TRBJ2-4 TRBV7-9 TGTGCCAGCAGCCCCCTGCTCGACAGGGGGCAGGCCAAAAACATTCAGTACTTC CASSPLLDRGQAKNIQYF
- TRBD2 TRBJ2-2 TRBV27 TGTGCCAGCAGTTTATCTGGGGGGGGGAACACCGGGGAGCTGTTTTTT CASSLSGGGNTGELFF
few - TRBJ1-6 TRBV5-6 TGTGCCAGCAGCTTGGGAGGGGGTTTTTCACCCCTCCACTTT CASSLGGGFSPLHF
- - TRBJ1-1 TRBV28 TGTGCCAGCAGAACCGCAGGGGTAATGAACACTGAAGCTTTCTTT CASRTAGVMNTEAFF
- - TRBJ2-2 TRBV12-3/TRBV12-4 TGTGCCAGCAGTTTACTGAACACCGGGGAGCTGTTTTTT CASSLLNTGELFF
- - TRBJ2-7 TRBV18 TGTGCCAGCTCACCATCCAGGGGGACTTCCTACGAGCAGTACTTC CASSPSRGTSYEQYF
- - TRBJ2-6 TRBV7-2 TGTGCCAGCAGCCCTCGAGAGGCGCGGGTCCTGACTTTC CASSPREARVLTF
- - TRBJ2-3 TRBV7-6 TGTGCCAGCAGCTTAGTCCCGAACGACTGGGGCACAGATACGCAGTATTTT CASSLVPNDWGTDTQYF
- TRBD1 TRBJ2-3 TRBV10-1 TGCGCCAGCAGCCCCGGGACAGGGTCCCTTAGCACAGATACGCAGTATTTT CASSPGTGSLSTDTQYF
few TRBD1 TRBJ1-1 TRBV2 TGTGCCAGCAGTGATGACAGGGGTGAAGCTTTCTTT CASSDDRGEAFF
- - TRBJ1-2 TRBV6-1 TGTGCCAGCAGTGAAAGCGCCCTCAGGGATGGCTACACCTTC CASSESALRDGYTF
- TRBD1 TRBJ2-7 TRBV10-2 TGCGCCAGCCTTACAGGGGGCTCCTACGAGCAGTACTTC CASLTGGSYEQYF
few TRBD1 TRBJ2-3 TRBV15 TGTGCCACCAGCAGAGGAGGGGGCCATTACACAGATACGCAGTATTTT CATSRGGGHYTDTQYF
- - TRBJ1-2 TRBV27 TGTGCCAGCAGTTTGAGTCTCAACTATGGCTACACCTTC CASSLSLNYGYTF
- - TRBJ1-5 TRBV2 TGTGCCAGCAGTGAACGTATGGGCATTAGCAATCAGCCCCAGCATTTT CASSERMGISNQPQHF
- - TRBJ1-3 TRBV4-2 TGTGCCAGCAGCCTCCAACCGGACAGCCTCTCTGGAAACACCATATATTTT CASSLQPDSLSGNTIYF
- TRBD1 TRBJ2-2 TRBV11-2 TGTGCCAGCAGCTTTACAGGGGCCACCGGGGAGCTGTTTTTT CASSFTGATGELFF
- TRBD1 TRBJ2-7 TRBV5-1 TGCGCCAGCAGCTTGTTCACAGGGGGCAACGAGCAGTACTTC CASSLFTGGNEQYF
- - TRBJ1-1 TRBV20-1 TGCAGTGCTATCCCGGGGGTTGAAGCTTTCTTT CSAIPGVEAFF
- - TRBJ2-2 TRBV7-2 TGTGCCAGCAGCTCTGATAGCTTTCTAACCGGGGAGCTGTTTTTT CASSSDSFLTGELFF
- TRBD1 TRBJ1-1 TRBV5-5 TGTGCCAGCAGCTTAGGACAGGGGGCTCGGAACACTGAAGCTTTCTTT CASSLGQGARNTEAFF
- - TRBJ1-2 TRBV5-8 TGTGCCAGCAGCCCCCACGCGGATGGCTACACCTTC CASSPHADGYTF
- TRBD1 TRBJ1-2 TRBV24-1 TGTGCCACCAGTGAGTCCGACAGGGGATATGGCTACACCTTC CATSESDRGYGYTF
once - TRBJ1-1 TRBV11-2 TGTGCCAGCAGTCTCCGAGGTAACACTGAAGCTTTCTTT CASSLRGNTEAFF